Following are 25 T cell receptor beta chains from one sample sequenced in a study of identical twins (dated by TCRdb to 2016 to 2017). Library generation was performed with 5' RACE. Sequencing was carried out with an Illumina HiSeq 2000. Clones were called with MiXCR by TCRdb after fastp trimmed the public reads at Q25, and only in-frame beta chains were retained. Rows with one shared CDR3 protein collapse into an entry with the most common genes and DNA. The sample records a few hundred thousand distinct CDR3 sequences, roughly 8% of which are singletons. Approximately 3% of the sample rests with the top ten. The sample was also reused in another study, on yellow fever vaccine responses in identical twins.

Source material: CD8+ T cells sorted from blood. Receptors originate from a woman aged 18-35 years in good health.

This clonotype was seen a handful of times. The chain carries TRBV5-5 and TRBJ2-2, with 7 positions matching TRBD1. The CDR3 consists of 14 residues. With 4 bases clipped from V and 3 bases from J, the junction kept 3 bases outside the gene matches. Per germline, CDR1 SGHKS and CDR2 YYEKEE (reference sequence). In DNA, the CDR3 is TGTGCCAGCAGCCTAAGGGGGCACACCGGGGAGCTGTTTTTT. Amino acid sequence: CASSLRGHTGELFF.

This clonotype was detected many times. The CDR3 here is CSARDPGLASGRAGERNEQFF. The CDR3 nucleotides are TGCAGTGCTAGAGATCCGGGCTTAGCTAGCGGGAGGGCCGGGGAGCGAAATGAGCAGTTCTTC. This chain uses TRBV20-1 with TRBJ2-1, with 12 bases that match TRBD2. V lost 0 bases and J lost 7; bases outside the gene matches: 22. Germline V gives CDR1 DFQATT, CDR2 SNEGSKA (reference sequence). The CDR3 is 21 residues long.

This clonotype was detected a few times. The chain carries TRBV13 and TRBJ1-2; TRBD1 matches at 8 bases. Trimming removed 5 bases from V and 3 bases from J; junction bases left unmatched: 8. The CDR3 loop spans 15 amino acids. Per germline, CDR1 PRHDT and CDR2 FYEKMQ (reference sequence). The CDR3 spells CASSHTRGLDYGYTF. CDR3 DNA sequence: TGTGCCAGCAGCCATACCAGGGGGCTTGACTATGGCTACACCTTC.

This chain joins TRBV6-5 and TRBJ1-2, with D hard to call. V lost 0 bases and J 2 bases, leaving 10 bases between the germline ends. CDR1 MNHEY and CDR2 SVGAGI come from the germline V gene. The CDR3 is made up of 15 amino acids. The DNA for the CDR3 is TGTGCCAGCAGTTACTCTTTAGCCAGAAACTATGGCTACACCTTC. Translating gives CASSYSLARNYGYTF.

The chain employs TRBV6-1 and TRBJ2-1; 7 bases match TRBD2. V trimming: 6 bases; J trimming: 4 bases; junction bases outside the gene matches: 12. Germline V CDR1 and CDR2: MNHNS, SASEGT. The CDR3 covers 16 residues. Here the CDR3 DNA reads TGTGCCAGCAGCCTCGCGGTGAGCGGGACTTACAATGAGCAGTTCTTC. This sequence encodes CASSLAVSGTYNEQFF.

This clonotype was detected ten times or more. J is TRBJ1-1 and V is TRBV11-2; D is undetermined. The CDR3 has 15 amino acids. CDR1 is SGHAT, CDR2 FQNNGV, per germline. Deletions cut 1 base from V and 4 bases from J, with 13 bases between. The CDR3 here is CASSLVGYSGTEAFF. The CDR3 DNA reads as TGTGCCAGCAGCTTAGTCGGGTATTCGGGCACTGAAGCTTTCTTT.

The chain couples TRBV21-1 to TRBJ2-2; TRBD2 is the table's D call, not checked against the DNA. TRBV21-1 has pseudogene status. This CDR3 contains 16 residues. CDR3 nucleotides: TGTGCCAGCAGCACGGCAGGGTTGTGGAACACCGGGGAGCTGTTTTTT. Its translation: CASSTAGLWNTGELFF.

The rearrangement links TRBV6-5 to TRBJ2-1; 13 bases align to TRBD2. The CDR3 spans 16 residues. V shed 0 bases, J shed 6 bases, and the junction held 2 bases outside the gene matches. CDR1 and CDR2 (germline): MNHEY, SVGAGI. The CDR3 DNA sequence: TGTGCCAGCAGTTACTCGGGACTAGCGGGGTTCAATGAGCAGTTCTTC. This translates into CASSYSGLAGFNEQFF.

This clonotype has a handful of counts. The chain combines TRBV27 with TRBJ2-2; D possibly uses TRBD1 or TRBD2 (5 bases each). This CDR3 is built from 14 residues. Trimming took off 4 bases at V and 6 bases at J, with 12 bases between the two ends. CDR1 MNHEY and CDR2 SMNVEV come from the germline V gene (reference sequence). The CDR3 sequence is CASSWDGDPGELFF. As DNA, the CDR3 is TGTGCCAGCAGTTGGGACGGGGACCCCGGGGAGCTGTTTTTT.

This clonotype was detected many times. The chain is built from TRBV29-1 and TRBJ2-7; 11 positions agree with TRBD2. The trim removed 8 bases at V and 1 base at J, leaving 4 bases unmatched. The CDR3 totals 13 residues. Germline-derived CDR1 and CDR2 are SQVTM and ANQGSEA. CDR3 sequence reads: CSMRLAGSYEQYF. CDR3 bases: TGCAGCATGCGACTAGCGGGATCCTACGAGCAGTACTTC.

This clonotype appeared a few times. The chain combines TRBV20-1 with TRBJ2-7; D possibly corresponds to TRBD2 (5 bases). The CDR3 length is 13 residues. Per the germline V gene, CDR1 is DFQATT and CDR2 is SNEGSKA (reference sequence). The germline V and J ends were trimmed by 3 bases and 0 bases, with 9 bases remaining between them. In DNA form, the CDR3 reads TGCAGTGCTAGGGGAAGCGGCTCCTACGAGCAGTACTTC. Protein sequence: CSARGSGSYEQYF.

This clonotype was seen more than once but under ten times. V is TRBV4-3 and J is TRBJ2-1; 8 bases match TRBD2. The V and J ends lost 0 bases and 1 base, in that order; junction bases with no gene match: 5. Germline CDR1 LGHNA, CDR2 YSLEER. The CDR3 runs 17 residues. The CDR3 DNA reads as TGCGCCAGCAGCCAAGATCGGGCGGGAGGATCCTACAATGAGCAGTTCTTC. This sequence encodes CASSQDRAGGSYNEQFF.

This clonotype was detected a few times. The rearrangement links TRBV6-5 to TRBJ1-1, with unresolved D. This CDR3 has 13 residues. Between the trimmed V and J ends, which lost 5 bases and 7 bases, there was a span of 14 bases. Germline CDR1 and CDR2: MNHEY and SVGAGI. The DNA of the CDR3 is TGTGCCAGCAGTCAGCTCGAGAACCATGAAGCTTTCTTT. Its protein product is CASSQLENHEAFF.

This clonotype occurred a few times. The rearrangement uses TRBV28 and TRBJ2-7; 7 bases map to TRBD1. Germline loops: CDR1 MDHEN, CDR2 SYDVKM. The J segment lost 4 bases and the V segment lost 6 bases, leaving 12 bases of the junction unmatched. The CDR3 is made up of 15 amino acids. The CDR3 loop is CASSLTPGQTYEQYF. For the CDR3, the DNA is TGTGCCAGCAGCCTAACCCCGGGACAGACTTACGAGCAGTACTTC.

The chain uses TRBV7-9 and TRBJ2-1; maybe TRBD1 (6 bases). V was cut by 1 base and J by 8 bases, with 18 bases left in between. Per the germline V gene, CDR1 is SEHNR and CDR2 is FQNEAQ (reference sequence). CDR3 length equals 16 residues. This CDR3 reads CASSLESQGSTYEQFF. Written as DNA, the CDR3 is TGTGCCAGCAGCTTAGAATCCCAGGGGAGTACATATGAGCAGTTCTTC. Looking up the rest from reference TRBV7-9 and TRBJ2-1 gives the full variable domain: DTGVSQNPRHKITKRGQNVTFRCDPISEHNRLYWYRQTLGQGPEFLTYFQNEAQLEKSRLLSDRFSAERPKGSFSTLEIQRTEQGDSAMYLCASSLESQGSTYEQFFGPGTRLTVL.

This clonotype was found many times. The chain employs TRBV27 and TRBJ2-7; D unresolved. The CDR3 runs to 12 residues. V dropped 5 bases and J dropped 3 bases, with 8 bases sitting between them. Germline V gene lookup returns CDR1 MNHEY and CDR2 SMNVEV (reference sequence). CDR3 bases: TGTGCCAGCAGTGGCCCAGGCTACGAGCAGTACTTC. It codes for CASSGPGYEQYF.

The V call is TRBV6-1, the J call TRBJ2-2; the D gene is possibly TRBD1 (6 bases). Trimming took 3 bases from V and 6 from J, leaving 14 bases between them. CDR1 and CDR2 (germline): MNHNS, SASEGT. This CDR3 contains 15 residues. CDR3 sequence: CASSETGAGAGELFF. CDR3 DNA: TGTGCCAGCAGTGAGACAGGCGCCGGGGCCGGGGAGCTGTTTTTT.

This clonotype has ten or more counts. V gene TRBV7-2 combines with J gene TRBJ2-5, with D maybe TRBD1 (6 bases). Germline CDR1 is SGHTA and CDR2 is FQGNSA. The CDR3 consists of 16 residues. Trimming removed 2 bases at V and 2 bases at J, with 15 bases between. CDR3 sequence (DNA): TGTGCCAGCAGCTTACGTCCAGGGGTCCCACAAGAGACCCAGTACTTC. Its translation: CASSLRPGVPQETQYF. The whole variable domain, filled in from reference TRBV7-2 and TRBJ2-5, reads GAGVSQSPSNKVTEKGKDVELRCDPISGHTALYWYRQSLGQGLEFLIYFQGNSAPDKSGLPSDRFSAERTGGSVSTLTIQRTQQEDSAVYLCASSLRPGVPQETQYFGPGTRLLVL.

This chain connects TRBV6-4 to TRBJ2-3, with 10 bases identical to TRBD2. The CDR3 is 15 residues long. With 10 bases clipped from V and 1 base from J, the junction kept 8 bases outside the gene matches. Germline V lookup: CDR1 MRHNA, CDR2 SNTAGT. The CDR3 DNA is TGTGCCACAGCTAAAAGCGGGGGGGGCACAGATACGCAGTATTTT. As protein: CATAKSGGGTDTQYF.

This chain joins TRBV6-1 and TRBJ2-7; D remains ambiguous. Germline V gives CDR1 MNHNS, CDR2 SASEGT. Trimming took 4 bases from V and 5 from J, leaving 6 bases between them. This CDR3 has 11 residues. DNA for the CDR3: TGTGCCAGCAGTGTGGCAGACGAGCAGTACTTC. It translates to CASSVADEQYF.

This clonotype was detected many times. The chain joins TRBV11-2 to TRBJ2-7, with 12 nucleotides matching TRBD2. With V trimmed by 0 bases and J by 4 bases, 13 bases remained unmatched. Germline V gene data show CDR1 as SGHAT and CDR2 as FQNNGV. This CDR3 comprises 19 residues. For the CDR3, the DNA is TGTGCCAGCAGCTTAGATTTGTGGGCTAGCGGGAGGGCCGGGTACGAGCAGTACTTC. This sequence encodes CASSLDLWASGRAGYEQYF.

This clonotype was seen ten or more times. This chain links TRBV29-1 with TRBJ2-7; weak D call: TRBD2 (5 bases). The CDR3 is made up of 14 amino acids. Trimming shortened V by 4 bases and J by 1 base, and 14 bases separated the two germline ends. CDR1 SQVTM and CDR2 ANQGSEA come from the germline V gene. CDR3 nucleotides: TGCAGCGTTGTTGCTGAGGGTTTTTCCTACGAGCAGTACTTC. Its protein product is CSVVAEGFSYEQYF.

This sequence joins TRBV19 and TRBJ2-7; D perhaps matches TRBD1 (5 bases). The CDR3 is made up of 16 amino acids. Looked up from germline, CDR1 is LNHDA and CDR2 is SQIVND (reference sequence). Trimming removed 7 bases from V and 5 bases from J, with 24 bases in between. CDR3 DNA sequence: TGTGCCAGTACGGGTGGCTTGGACAAGCCGATCGACGAGCAGTACTTC. As protein: CASTGGLDKPIDEQYF.

This clonotype was counted a few times. V gene TRBV7-9 combines with J gene TRBJ2-7; a weak D match, TRBD2 (5 bases). This CDR3 has 14 residues. V lost 0 bases, J lost 3 bases, and 9 bases lay in between. The germline V gene has CDR1 SEHNR and CDR2 FQNEAQ (reference sequence). CDR3 coding DNA: TGTGCCAGCAGCTTAGCCGGGAATTTCTACGAGCAGTACTTC. Translated, it gives CASSLAGNFYEQYF.

In regard to this clonotype: The junction differs from germline at one of its ends, possibly a read error. The chain has TRBV12-3 or TRBV12-4 and TRBJ2-3, with 8 bases lining up with TRBD2. The CDR3 is 18 amino acids. The CDR3 loop is CAISFGLAGPPGTDTQYF. The CDR3 region has the DNA TGTGCCATCAGTTTCGGTCTAGCGGGTCCCCCTGGCACAGATACGCAGTATTTT.